This passage covers 24 T cell receptor beta chains from one sample sequenced in a study of shared clonotypes between healthy human individuals. The assay was immunoSEQ multiplex PCR, and TCRdb's table has in-frame clones only and misses some. The data hold some 690,000 clones, with around 90% observed a single time. The sequenced sample was memory CD8+ T cells from PBMCs. Subset reported: CD45RO+ cells pooled with CCR7-negative TemRA cells. These receptors all stem from a man between 18 and 29 years old in good health. Some clones in this sample may be carry-over from other donors' samples.

This chain connects TRBV7-9 to TRBJ2-1; perhaps TRBD2 as D (6 bases). CDR3 length equals 13 residues. V gave up 5 bases and J gave up 6 bases, with 11 bases separating them. Germline lookup yields CDR1 SEHNR and CDR2 FQNEAQ (reference sequence). CDR3: CASSPGLRNEQFF. CDR3 DNA sequence: TGTGCCAGCAGCCCGGGACTTCGCAATGAGCAGTTCTTC.

V is TRBV7-3 and J is TRBJ2-7, with 10 bases that match TRBD1. V shed 6 bases and J 2 bases; nucleotides not matched to a gene: 10. The CDR3 is 16 residues long. Germline V gene sequence: CDR1 SGHTA, CDR2 FQGTGA. CDR3 amino acids: CASRQFTDRGTYEQYF. The CDR3 DNA reads as TGTGCCAGCAGACAATTTACGGACAGGGGGACCTACGAGCAGTACTTC. Looking up the rest from reference TRBV7-3 and TRBJ2-7 gives the full variable domain: GAGVSQTPSNKVTEKGKYVELRCDPISGHTALYWYRQSLGQGPEFLIYFQGTGAADDSGLPNDRFFAVRPEGSVSTLKIQRTERGDSAVYLCASRQFTDRGTYEQYFGPGTRLTVT.

This clone was detected a few times. The chain combines TRBV27 with TRBJ2-1; 8 bases line up with TRBD1. CDR3 length: 14 amino acids. V shed 3 bases, J shed 8 bases, and the junction held 6 bases outside the gene matches. The V gene's germline CDR1 is MNHEY and CDR2 SMNVEV (reference sequence). Here the CDR3 DNA reads TGTGCCAGCAGTTTTGTTCAGGGGGCGCATGAGCAGTTCTTC. Translation gives CASSFVQGAHEQFF.

The rearrangement links TRBV29-1 to TRBJ2-1; tentatively, D is TRBD2 (6 bases). Germline V gene lookup returns CDR1 SQVTM and CDR2 ANQGSEA. V was trimmed by 8 bases and J by 7 bases, leaving 15 bases between them. This CDR3 contains 12 residues. The CDR3 protein is CSPLAPGNEQFF. The DNA of the CDR3 is TGCAGCCCCCTAGCGCCCGGGAATGAGCAGTTCTTC.

The V gene is TRBV19, the J gene TRBJ1-2, with a weak D call TRBD1 (6 bases). The CDR3 consists of 15 residues. Germline assignment: CDR1 LNHDA and CDR2 SQIVND (reference sequence). Trimming removed 5 bases at V and 6 bases at J, with 19 bases between. The DNA for the CDR3 is TGTGCCAGTAGTCCCCTCCCCGGGGCAGGGGATGGCTACACCTTC. This translates into CASSPLPGAGDGYTF.

V is TRBV28 and J is TRBJ1-5; 12 positions agree with TRBD1. Trimming at V came to 1 base and at J to 6 bases, leaving 4 bases not matched to a gene. This CDR3 region has 16 residues. CDR1 MDHEN and CDR2 SYDVKM come from the germline V gene. The CDR3 region has the DNA TGTGCCAGCAGTTTATTCGGGACAGGGGGCGTTCAGCCCCAGCATTTT. Encoded protein: CASSLFGTGGVQPQHF.

The chain couples TRBV4-2 to TRBJ2-7, with D unclear. This CDR3 contains 14 residues. V was shortened by 1 base and J by 8 bases, with 15 bases between the two germline ends. Germline V gives CDR1 LGHNA, CDR2 YNFKEQ. CDR3 loop: CASSQGSKTEQQYF. CDR3 nucleotides: TGTGCCAGCAGCCAAGGTAGTAAGACGGAGCAGCAGTACTTC.

This chain links TRBV19 with TRBJ2-5; no clear D gene. The CDR3 consists of 13 residues. V was clipped by 6 bases and J by 7 bases, with 15 bases between them. Germline CDR1 and CDR2: LNHDA and SQIVND (reference sequence). CDR3 DNA: TGTGCCAGTAGGAAACAGATTGCCACGACCCAGTACTTC. Its protein product is CASRKQIATTQYF.

This chain uses TRBV11-3 with TRBJ2-1; TRBD2 matches at 14 bases. CDR1 and CDR2 from the germline V gene are SGHNT and YENEEA. The CDR3 consists of 16 residues. Unmatched junction bases numbered 7, after V lost 5 bases and J lost 7 bases. DNA for the CDR3: TGTGCCAGCAGCCGCGGGACTAGCGGGAGTTTGAATGAGCAGTTCTTC. Its protein is CASSRGTSGSLNEQFF. Combining the CDR3 with reference TRBV11-3 and TRBJ2-1 gives the whole variable domain EAGVVQSPRYKIIEKKQPVAFWCNPISGHNTLYWYLQNLGQGPELLIRYENEEAVDDSQLPKDRFSAERLKGVDSTLKIQPAELGDSAVYLCASSRGTSGSLNEQFFGPGTRLTVL.

The chain combines TRBV27 with TRBJ1-1; 11 bases agree with TRBD1. The V segment lost 5 bases and the J segment 5 bases; nucleotides outside the gene matches: 10. From germline, CDR1 is MNHEY and CDR2 SMNVEV (reference sequence). This CDR3 is 16 amino acids long. CDR3 sequence (DNA): TGTGCCAGCAGTAAACAGCCGGGACAGGGGGGGACTGAAGCTTTCTTT. It encodes CASSKQPGQGGTEAFF.

The chain combines TRBV30 with TRBJ2-1; 13 nucleotides align to TRBD2. V was pared by 3 bases and J by 4 bases, with 9 bases of the junction left unmatched. There are 17 residues in the CDR3. Per germline, CDR1 GTSNPN and CDR2 SVGIG (reference sequence). As DNA, the CDR3 is TGTGCCTGGAGGGGTACTAGCGGGAGGGCCGCGTACAATGAGCAGTTCTTC. Translation: CAWRGTSGRAAYNEQFF. Together with reference TRBV30 and TRBJ2-1, the CDR3 gives the full variable domain: SQTIHQWPATLVQPVGSPLSLECTVEGTSNPNLYWYRQAAGRGLQLLFYSVGIGQISSEVPQNLSASRPQDRQFILSSKKLLLSDSGFYLCAWRGTSGRAAYNEQFFGPGTRLTVL.

This chain connects TRBV5-4 to TRBJ1-2, with D tentatively TRBD1 (5 bases). Germline CDR1 reads SGHNT; CDR2 reads YYREEE (reference sequence). V was trimmed by 5 bases and J by 4 bases, leaving 18 bases between them. The CDR3 has 15 residues. CDR3 residues: CASRSTDSARYGYTF. The CDR3 nucleotides are TGTGCCAGCAGGTCGACAGACTCAGCGCGCTATGGCTACACCTTC.

This clone was picked up one time. The V call is TRBV11-3, the J call TRBJ2-7, with 7 positions matching TRBD2. Germline CDR1 SGHNT, CDR2 YENEEA. The CDR3 length is 14 residues. After removal of 5 bases from V and 6 bases from J, the junction contained 10 bases not matched to a gene. CDR3: CASSPSRAGIEQYF. CDR3 sequence (DNA): TGTGCCAGCAGCCCGTCAAGAGCGGGGATCGAGCAGTACTTC.

The chain joins TRBV9 to TRBJ1-1; 9 bases map to TRBD1. The V and J ends lost 4 bases and 7 bases, in that order; junction bases with no gene match: 14. The germline V gene encodes CDR1 SGDLS and CDR2 YYNGEE. The CDR3 totals 16 residues. CDR3 residues: CASSPIYGTGTLEAFF. In nucleotides, the CDR3 is TGTGCCAGCAGCCCCATTTACGGGACAGGGACCCTTGAAGCTTTCTTT.

The chain employs TRBV6-1 and TRBJ2-1, with TRBD2 matching 10 bases. The germline V gene encodes CDR1 MNHNS and CDR2 SASEGT. The CDR3 is 17 amino acids. The trim removed 1 base at V and 3 bases at J, leaving 6 bases unmatched. The CDR3 nucleotides are TGTGCCAGCAGTGAAGGACTAGCGGGTACCTTCTACAATGAGCAGTTCTTC. Encoded protein: CASSEGLAGTFYNEQFF.

This chain connects TRBV5-5 to TRBJ2-7; no clear D gene. Trimming removed 7 bases from V and 7 bases from J, with 12 bases in between. There are 11 residues in the CDR3. In germline, CDR1 is SGHKS, CDR2 YYEKEE (reference sequence). CDR3 coding DNA: TGTGCCAGCGGTCCAGGCGGAGAGCAGTACTTC. It encodes CASGPGGEQYF.

The chain uses TRBV28 and TRBJ1-5; D not resolved. Trimming stripped 4 bases from V and 2 bases from J, with 6 bases between. The CDR3 has 13 amino acids. Germline V gene lookup returns CDR1 MDHEN and CDR2 SYDVKM. The CDR3 DNA reads TGTGCCAGCAGTTATGCTCGCAATCAGCCCCAGCATTTT. Translating it yields CASSYARNQPQHF.

The gene calls are TRBV13 and TRBJ2-7, with D maybe TRBD1 (6 bases). V lost 5 bases to trimming and J lost 4 bases, with 15 bases between them. The CDR3 length is 14 residues. Germline-derived CDR1 and CDR2 are PRHDT and FYEKMQ (reference sequence). In nucleotides, the CDR3 is TGTGCCAGCAGCGACACAGGAGACAGGTACGAGCAGTACTTC. Its translation: CASSDTGDRYEQYF.

The chain recombines TRBV7-9 with TRBJ2-3; TRBD1 matches at 8 bases. V lost 3 bases to trimming and J lost 3 bases; unmatched junction nucleotides: 5. This CDR3 has 15 amino acids. In germline, CDR1 is SEHNR, CDR2 FQNEAQ (reference sequence). The CDR3 nucleotides read TGTGCCAGCAGCTTCTCCAGGGGGCCTACAGATACGCAGTATTTT. As protein: CASSFSRGPTDTQYF.

The J gene is TRBJ2-1, the V gene TRBV10-1; D is undetermined. Germline lookup yields CDR1 WNHNN and CDR2 SYGVQD (reference sequence). Trimming left V 3 bases short and J 4 bases short, with 7 bases between. This CDR3 is built from 13 residues. The CDR3 reads CASSDIGYNEQFF. The CDR3 region has the DNA TGCGCCAGCAGTGATATAGGTTACAATGAGCAGTTCTTC.

V gene TRBV27 combines with J gene TRBJ1-5; D gene unclear. Germline-derived CDR1 and CDR2 are MNHEY and SMNVEV (reference sequence). The CDR3 is made up of 14 amino acids. V was trimmed by 2 bases and J by 5 bases, leaving 10 bases between them. The CDR3 here is CASSLTGPYQPQHF. The CDR3 DNA reads as TGTGCCAGCAGTTTAACCGGGCCTTATCAGCCCCAGCATTTT.

This clone was seen more than once but under ten times. This chain links TRBV28 with TRBJ1-2; the D gene is possibly TRBD1 (5 bases). Looked up from germline, CDR1 is MDHEN and CDR2 is SYDVKM. V lost 6 bases, J lost 6 bases, and 17 bases lay in between. This CDR3 has 14 amino acids. The CDR3 DNA sequence: TGTGCCAGCAGGATGGGACCTCCTCCGCATGGCTACACCTTC. Translation gives CASRMGPPPHGYTF.

The chain combines TRBV7-9 with TRBJ2-6; possible D gene TRBD1, 6 bases. Trimming cost V 4 bases and J 1 base, with 14 bases left between them. This CDR3 is built from 17 residues. Per the germline V gene, CDR1 is SEHNR and CDR2 is FQNEAQ (reference sequence). The CDR3 here is CASSSTGTLSGANVLTF. In nucleotides, the CDR3 is TGTGCCAGCAGCTCGACCGGGACACTTTCTGGGGCCAACGTCCTGACTTTC. Together with reference TRBV7-9 and TRBJ2-6, the CDR3 gives the full variable domain: DTGVSQNPRHKITKRGQNVTFRCDPISEHNRLYWYRQTLGQGPEFLTYFQNEAQLEKSRLLSDRFSAERPKGSFSTLEIQRTEQGDSAMYLCASSSTGTLSGANVLTFGAGSRLTVL.

This sequence joins TRBV5-1 and TRBJ2-1, with TRBD2 matching 14 bases. The V and J ends lost 4 bases and 0 bases, in that order; junction bases with no gene match: 3. Germline lookup yields CDR1 SGHRS and CDR2 YFSETQ. The CDR3 is 17 residues long. CDR3 sequence: CASSPGTSGGSYNEQFF. Written as DNA, the CDR3 is TGCGCCAGCAGCCCCGGGACTAGCGGGGGCTCCTACAATGAGCAGTTCTTC.